This TCR beta chain was profiled in a study of cytomegalovirus exposure and HLA in healthy donors. 60 Vbeta and 13 Jbeta primers were used in PCR. Under the authors' procedure: Unique TCR beta chains totaled some 80 million in a later count, with roughly 11 million of them shared. Profiling relied on immunoSEQ multiplex PCR, and the TCRdb table lists in-frame clones only, not all of them. D and trimming come from the DNA, and the V and J calls and clone size come from that table. The table records some 100,000 clones, 69% of them present only once. Points from the study as a whole: Per published accounts, TCR beta sequences correctly predicted the HLA-A and HLA-B alleles of most subjects.

Concerning this clone itself: Antigen specificity is unknown. This is likely a read error, given that the CDR3 carries no conserved phenylalanine or tryptophan at its end.

The CDR3 extends over 15 amino acids. Trimming took 7 bases from V and 5 from J, leaving 19 bases between them. Germline V CDR1 and CDR2: SNHLY, FYNNEI. The chain employs TRBV2 and TRBJ2-3; no definite D call. The sample comprised PBMCs. The receptor's source is a woman in her 70s in good health and CMV-seropositive. CDR3 sequence reads: CASKERKLLRDTQYV. CDR3 in DNA: TGTGCCAGCAAAGAGCGCAAATTGCTTCGAGATACGCAGTATGTT.